This passage covers 21 T cell receptor beta chains from one sample sequenced in a study of PD-L1 blockade in urothelial cancer. Here immunoSEQ multiplex PCR was the method, and the copy in TCRdb shows in-frame clones only, minus some. The sample has 15,000 to 20,000 clones, approximately 90% seen once. Time point here: pretreatment peripheral blood. The material sequenced was PBMCs, taken around atezolizumab (anti-PD-L1) treatment. Every receptor here comes from a man aged 65-85 years with urothelial cancer.

The chain has TRBV5-1 and TRBJ2-7; possibly TRBD1 for D (6 bases). The CDR3 loop spans 15 amino acids. From germline, CDR1 is SGHRS and CDR2 YFSETQ. Trimming cost V 0 bases and J 3 bases, with 13 bases left between them. Here the CDR3 reads CASSLEARGFYEQYF. The DNA of the CDR3 is TGCGCCAGCAGCTTGGAAGCCAGGGGCTTCTACGAGCAGTACTTC. The full variable domain, in which reference TRBV5-1 and TRBJ2-7 provide the parts outside the CDR3, is KAGVTQTPRYLIKTRGQQVTLSCSPISGHRSVSWYQQTPGQGLQFLFEYFSETQRNKGNFPGRFSGRQFSNSRSEMNVSTLELGDSALYLCASSLEARGFYEQYFGPGTRLTVT.

The chain employs TRBV5-6 and TRBJ1-3; the match to TRBD1 covers 9 bases. Germline V gives CDR1 SGHDT, CDR2 YYEEEE. The CDR3 length is 17 residues. V lost 4 bases to trimming and J lost 0 bases; unmatched junction nucleotides: 8. For the CDR3, the DNA is TGTGCCAGCAGCGGGGGGACAGGGAGATACTCTGGAAACACCATATATTTT. It codes for CASSGGTGRYSGNTIYF. Full variable domain (rest looked up from reference TRBV5-6 and TRBJ1-3): DAGVTQSPTHLIKTRGQQVTLRCSPKSGHDTVSWYQQALGQGPQFIFQYYEEEERQRGNFPDRFSGHQFPNYSSELNVNALLLGDSALYLCASSGGTGRYSGNTIYFGEGSWLTVV.

V and J are TRBV6-1 and TRBJ1-1; maybe TRBD1 (6 bases). The CDR3 is 16 amino acids. V was pared by 4 bases and J by 4 bases, with 19 bases between. Germline values: CDR1 MNHNS, CDR2 SASEGT. The CDR3 reads CASSVTGSSLFTEAFF. As DNA, the CDR3 is TGTGCCAGCAGTGTTACAGGGTCTAGTTTGTTCACTGAAGCTTTCTTT.

The V call is TRBV5-5, the J call TRBJ1-1, with 11 bases that match TRBD1. The V gene end was trimmed by 4 bases and the J gene end by 10 bases; junction bases not matched to a gene: 12. This CDR3 is 15 amino acids long. CDR1 and CDR2 (germline): SGHKS, YYEKEE (reference sequence). This CDR3 is CASSIGQGARVGAFF. In nucleotides, the CDR3 is TGTGCCAGCAGCATAGGACAGGGGGCGAGGGTCGGAGCTTTCTTT.

The rearrangement uses TRBV19 and TRBJ2-7; 8 nucleotides match TRBD1. Germline V lookup: CDR1 LNHDA, CDR2 SQIVND (reference sequence). The CDR3 covers 11 residues. V was pared by 8 bases and J by 11 bases, with 8 bases of the junction left unmatched. CDR3 sequence reads: CASRQGKREYF. DNA of the CDR3: TGTGCCAGTCGACAGGGGAAAAGAGAGTACTTC.

The chain couples TRBV6-5 to TRBJ1-6; 9 bases map to TRBD1. Germline CDR1 is MNHEY and CDR2 is SVGAGI. There are 15 residues in the CDR3. V shed 0 bases and J 8 bases; nucleotides not matched to a gene: 2. CDR3 sequence reads: CASSYSGTGYSPLHF. The CDR3 DNA reads as TGTGCCAGCAGTTACTCAGGGACAGGGTATTCACCCCTCCACTTT.

This chain joins TRBV15 and TRBJ2-7; 10 nucleotides line up with TRBD2. Unmatched junction bases numbered 3, after V lost 5 bases and J lost 2 bases. The CDR3 totals 14 residues. Per germline, CDR1 LNHNV and CDR2 YYDKDF (reference sequence). Here the CDR3 DNA reads TGTGCCACCAGCCGCAGCGGGGGGGCCTACGAGCAGTACTTC. Translating it yields CATSRSGGAYEQYF.

The chain carries TRBV21-1 and TRBJ2-7; TRBD1 was called by the table and not checked on the DNA. TRBV21-1 is a known pseudogene. This CDR3 contains 17 residues. The CDR3 is CATRAFLRRGRFYEQYF. DNA for the CDR3: TGTGCCACCAGGGCTTTTCTTCGTAGGGGGCGGTTCTACGAGCAGTACTTC.

This clone was seen only once. V and J are TRBV9 and TRBJ1-3; D might be TRBD1 (6 bases). Germline V gene sequence: CDR1 SGDLS, CDR2 YYNGEE. This CDR3 has 16 amino acids. Trimming stripped 3 bases from V and 1 base from J, with 14 bases between. CDR3 nucleotides: TGTGCCAGCAGCGGGGGGAGGGGGACTTCTGGAAACACCATATATTTT. This codes for CASSGGRGTSGNTIYF. Full variable domain (remainder filled in from reference TRBV9 and TRBJ1-3): DSGVTQTPKHLITATGQRVTLRCSPRSGDLSVYWYQQSLDQGLQFLIQYYNGEERAKGNILERFSAQQFPDLHSELNLSSLELGDSALYFCASSGGRGTSGNTIYFGEGSWLTVV.

The gene calls are TRBV19 and TRBJ2-5, with D tentatively TRBD2 (6 bases). The CDR3 totals 13 residues. CDR1 and CDR2 (germline): LNHDA, SQIVND (reference sequence). Trimming took 9 bases from V and 5 from J, leaving 16 bases between them. CDR3 DNA sequence: TGTGCCAGCTCGATTGGAGGGCGGGAGACCCAGTACTTC. Protein: CASSIGGRETQYF. Filled out from reference TRBV19 and TRBJ2-5, the complete variable domain reads DGGITQSPKYLFRKEGQNVTLSCEQNLNHDAMYWYRQDPGQGLRLIYYSQIVNDFQKGDIAEGYSVSREKKESFPLTVTSAQKNPTAFYLCASSIGGRETQYFGPGTRLLVL.

V gene TRBV7-9 combines with J gene TRBJ1-2; 8 bases line up with TRBD1. Germline CDR1 SEHNR, CDR2 FQNEAQ (reference sequence). V lost 9 bases and J lost 6; bases outside the gene matches: 12. This CDR3 spans 14 amino acids. The CDR3 spells CASLLLAGGNGYTF. In nucleotides, the CDR3 is TGTGCCAGTCTACTTCTAGCAGGGGGCAATGGCTACACCTTC.

This sequence joins TRBV28 and TRBJ1-5; TRBD1 is a possible D gene (5 bases). V shed 2 bases and J shed 0 bases, with 11 bases lying between them. Per the germline V gene, CDR1 is MDHEN and CDR2 is SYDVKM. This CDR3 has 16 amino acids. The DNA for the CDR3 is TGTGCCAGCAGTTTACGGGCAGGGCTTAGCAATCAGCCCCAGCATTTT. Translated, it gives CASSLRAGLSNQPQHF.

The genes are TRBV6-5 and TRBJ1-4; D might be TRBD1 (5 bases). Trimming took off 2 bases at V and 6 bases at J, with 13 bases between the two ends. The CDR3 runs to 15 residues. CDR1 MNHEY and CDR2 SVGAGI come from the germline V gene. CDR3: CASSYQGYWDEKLFF. The CDR3 nucleotides are TGTGCCAGCAGTTACCAGGGTTATTGGGATGAAAAACTGTTTTTT.

The genes are TRBV11-2 and TRBJ1-1; 10 bases are a match to TRBD1. V lost 4 bases, J lost 1 base, and 6 bases stayed unmatched. The CDR3 contains 16 residues. CDR1 SGHAT and CDR2 FQNNGV come from the germline V gene. Here the CDR3 DNA reads TGTGCCAGCAGCTCCCGGGACAGGGGCCGGAACACTGAAGCTTTCTTT. The encoded protein is CASSSRDRGRNTEAFF.

The chain combines TRBV5-1 with TRBJ2-5, with 13 nucleotides matching TRBD2. The germline CDR1 and CDR2 sequences are SGHRS and YFSETQ. The V segment lost 7 bases and the J segment 11 bases; nucleotides outside the gene matches: 8. The CDR3 has 13 amino acids. In DNA form, the CDR3 reads TGCGCCAGCGCGGGGACTAGCGGGGCGCGACAGTACTTC. Amino acid sequence: CASAGTSGARQYF.

This chain uses TRBV5-8 with TRBJ2-3; 8 nucleotides line up with TRBD1. The germline gives CDR1 SGHTS, CDR2 YDEGEE. This CDR3 is 17 amino acids long. Losses at the gene ends were 4 bases for V and 4 bases for J; bases not matched to a gene: 14. The CDR3 sequence: CASSTGQGYNVPDTQYF. The CDR3 coding sequence is TGTGCCAGCAGCACCGGACAGGGTTATAATGTCCCAGATACGCAGTATTTT.

The V and J genes are TRBV6-1 and TRBJ1-5, with a weak D call TRBD1 (5 bases). The V end lost 8 bases, the J end lost 9 bases, and 14 bases lay between the germline ends. This CDR3 has 12 residues. The germline V gene encodes CDR1 MNHNS and CDR2 SASEGT. CDR3 nucleotides: TGTGCCAGCGAAGGACGGAGGGGGCCCCAGCATTTT. Protein sequence: CASEGRRGPQHF.

The V and J genes are TRBV29-1 and TRBJ2-5; 8 bases line up with TRBD1. The V and J ends lost 3 bases and 3 bases, in that order; junction bases with no gene match: 0. The germline V gene encodes CDR1 SQVTM and CDR2 ANQGSEA. This CDR3 spans 12 amino acids. CDR3 region: CSVEDREETQYF. The DNA for the CDR3 is TGCAGCGTTGAGGACAGGGAAGAGACCCAGTACTTC.

The J gene is TRBJ2-2, the V gene TRBV5-1; D uncertain. V gave up 5 bases and J gave up 7 bases, with 9 bases separating them. The CDR3 loop spans 12 amino acids. Germline lookup yields CDR1 SGHRS and CDR2 YFSETQ. CDR3 sequence (DNA): TGCGCCAGCAGTTGGAGCGACGGGGAGCTGTTTTTT. It encodes CASSWSDGELFF.

The rearrangement uses TRBV11-2 and TRBJ2-3, with TRBD2 matching 9 bases. The V gene's germline CDR1 is SGHAT and CDR2 FQNNGV. J lost 2 bases, V lost 1 base, and 4 bases had no gene match. The CDR3 sequence is 16 residues long. DNA for the CDR3: TGTGCCAGCAGCTTAGCAGGACTAGCGACCACAGATACGCAGTATTTT. Its translation is CASSLAGLATTDTQYF.

The chain recombines TRBV15 with TRBJ1-1; 7 bases are shared with TRBD1. The length of the CDR3 is 15 residues. Germline trimming cut 1 base from V and 7 bases from J; bases unmatched to any gene: 9. Germline CDR1 and CDR2: LNHNV and YYDKDF (reference sequence). CDR3 nucleotides: TGTGCCACCAGCAGAGGCTCAGGGGGGACGGGTGAAGCTTTCTTT. Its protein is CATSRGSGGTGEAFF.